This T cell receptor (beta chain) originates from a study of regulatory T cells in long-lasting Graves disease. Time point indicated: newly diagnosed GD, antithyroid drugs for less than 3 months. Extracted PBMC RNA gave rise to the TCR library. Germline V gives CDR1 LGHNA, CDR2 YSLEER. Trimming cost V 0 bases and J 1 base, with 15 bases left between them. This CDR3 is 17 amino acids long. HTBI primers from iRepertoire and Arm-PCR of CDR3 regions yielded the TCR beta libraries. TCRdb called the multiplex PCR reads again in MiXCR, with one record for every CDR3 protein. The sample consists of roughly 500,000 distinct CDR3 sequences, about 13% of them appearing once. This clonotype was detected only a few times. This sample was shared with a second study, whose subject was T cells in Graves' hyperthyroidism and ophthalmopathy.

The chain recombines TRBV4-3 with TRBJ1-1; no clear D gene. Sequences were derived from peripheral blood mononuclear cells (PBMCs), sampled at new diagnosis, from a patient treated with antithyroid drugs. This TCR was recovered from a man aged 25-45 years with Graves disease. The CDR3 DNA reads TGCGCCAGCAGCCAAGAGGGGTTGGGCAGACAGAACACTGAAGCTTTCTTT. Amino acid sequence: CASSQEGLGRQNTEAFF.